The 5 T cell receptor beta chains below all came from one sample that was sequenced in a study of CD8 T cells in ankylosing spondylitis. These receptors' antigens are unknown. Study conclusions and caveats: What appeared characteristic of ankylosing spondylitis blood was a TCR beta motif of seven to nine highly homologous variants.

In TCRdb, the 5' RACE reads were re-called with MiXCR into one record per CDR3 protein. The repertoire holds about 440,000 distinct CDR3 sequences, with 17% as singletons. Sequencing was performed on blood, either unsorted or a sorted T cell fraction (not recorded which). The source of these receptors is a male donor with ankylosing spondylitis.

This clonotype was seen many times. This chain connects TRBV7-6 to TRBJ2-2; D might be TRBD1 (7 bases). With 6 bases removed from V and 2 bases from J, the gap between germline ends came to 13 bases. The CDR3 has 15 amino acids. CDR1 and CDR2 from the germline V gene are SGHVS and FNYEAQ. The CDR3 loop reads CASSPRDSNTGELFF. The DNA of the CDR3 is TGTGCCAGCAGTCCGCGGGACAGCAACACCGGGGAGCTGTTTTTT.

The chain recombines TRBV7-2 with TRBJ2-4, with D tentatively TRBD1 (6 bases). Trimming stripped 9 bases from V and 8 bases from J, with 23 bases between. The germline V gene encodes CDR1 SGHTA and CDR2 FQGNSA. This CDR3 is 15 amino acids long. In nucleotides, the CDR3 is TGTGCCAGTTCGGAACGGGGACACCGAGGGGACATTCAGTACTTC. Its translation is CASSERGHRGDIQYF.

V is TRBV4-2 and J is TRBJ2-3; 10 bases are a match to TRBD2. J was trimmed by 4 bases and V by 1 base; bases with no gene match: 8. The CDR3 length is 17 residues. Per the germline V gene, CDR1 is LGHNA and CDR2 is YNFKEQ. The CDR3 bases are TGTGCCAGCAGCCAAGTCCTAGCGGGAGAGGGGGCAGATACGCAGTATTTT. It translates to CASSQVLAGEGADTQYF.

The CDR3 DNA reads as TGTGCCAGCAGCCGCCCGGGACTAGAGGGAGAGACCCAGTACTTC. Protein: CASSRPGLEGETQYF. The genes are TRBV6-1 and TRBJ2-5; 8 bases are a match to TRBD2. In germline, CDR1 is MNHNS, CDR2 SASEGT. V gave up 6 bases and J gave up 4 bases; unmatched junction bases: 10. This CDR3 comprises 15 residues.

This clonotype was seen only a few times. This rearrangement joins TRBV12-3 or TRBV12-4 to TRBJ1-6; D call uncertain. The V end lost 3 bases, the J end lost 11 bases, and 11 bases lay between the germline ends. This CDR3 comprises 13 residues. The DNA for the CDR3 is TGTGCCAGCAGTTTGAGCCAAAAAACACCCCTCCACTTT. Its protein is CASSLSQKTPLHF.